The rows below give T cell receptor beta chains drawn from one sample of a study of T cells in Graves' hyperthyroidism and ophthalmopathy. MiXCR, run by TCRdb on the multiplex PCR reads, gives a single entry per CDR3 protein. The sample holds some 270,000 distinct CDR3 sequences, approximately 25% seen once. The sequencing sample was made of blood. These receptors were obtained from a woman in her thirties or forties with Graves' ophthalmopathy. The conserved cysteine and the conserved F or W are not part of the CDR3 here.

v_gene,j_gene,CDR3aa
TRBV30,TRBJ1-5,AWSPGDQPQH
TRBV28,TRBJ2-7,ASSRRTEQY
TRBV20-1,TRBJ2-5,SARDLGAKTQY
TRBV19,TRBJ2-2,ASSSPQGAELF
TRBV11-3,TRBJ2-3,ASSSNGLAADTQY
TRBV11-2,TRBJ2-7,ASTQGGAGQY
TRBV7-9,TRBJ1-1,ASSDLGVNTEAF
TRBV7-9,TRBJ1-5,ASSLGQGSNQPQH
TRBV7-3,TRBJ2-5,ASSSGTGIGETQY
TRBV30,TRBJ1-1,ATDQGNTEAF
TRBV2,TRBJ2-7,ASSDRQGGSYEQY